This section outlines one T cell receptor beta chain sequence together with its context. Germline-derived CDR1 and CDR2 are SGHRS and YFSETQ. CDR3 length: 15 residues. After removal of 0 bases from V and 9 bases from J, the junction contained 7 bases not matched to a gene. The table came from immunoSEQ multiplex PCR; TCRdb's copy has only in-frame clones and leaves some out. The repertoire holds roughly 100,000 clones, over 75% seen once, with around 0.79% in the top ten. This sample is part of a study of T cell changes during pregnancy in multiple sclerosis. The material sequenced was peripheral blood, taken in the second trimester of pregnancy. The chain couples TRBV5-1 to TRBJ2-1; TRBD2 agrees at 9 bases. This sequence was found in a female donor in good health, enrolled as a control in a pregnancy study. As DNA, the CDR3 is TGCGCCAGCAGCTTGGATCCTAGCGGGGACGCTGAGCAGTTCTTC. It translates to CASSLDPSGDAEQFF.